This T cell receptor beta chain was profiled in a study of blood T cell repertoires in COVID-19. Overall study context: Researchers got acute and convalescent COVID-19 samples from the United States, Italy and Spain. T cells, B-cell-depleted T cells, or PBMCs supplied cDNA or gDNA.

Study processing details: Reference gene primers were amplified, and this amplification served to estimate nucleated cell counts. Clones were sequenced by immunoSEQ multiplex PCR, and TCRdb holds only the in-frame ones, with some missing. The DNA gave D and trimming, while V, J and clone size come from that table. The sample records about 140,000 clones, around 81% being singletons. The CDR3 totals 13 residues. The ends were cut back, 2 bases at V and 4 bases at J, with 8 bases in the middle. In germline, CDR1 is MDHEN, CDR2 SYDVKM. The TCR comes from a human donor in a cohort sampled during active COVID-19. Source material: peripheral blood. The chain recombines TRBV28 with TRBJ2-5; no reliable D call. DNA of the CDR3: TGTGCCAGCAGTTTAGTTAGCACAGAGACCCAGTACTTC. Residues: CASSLVSTETQYF.